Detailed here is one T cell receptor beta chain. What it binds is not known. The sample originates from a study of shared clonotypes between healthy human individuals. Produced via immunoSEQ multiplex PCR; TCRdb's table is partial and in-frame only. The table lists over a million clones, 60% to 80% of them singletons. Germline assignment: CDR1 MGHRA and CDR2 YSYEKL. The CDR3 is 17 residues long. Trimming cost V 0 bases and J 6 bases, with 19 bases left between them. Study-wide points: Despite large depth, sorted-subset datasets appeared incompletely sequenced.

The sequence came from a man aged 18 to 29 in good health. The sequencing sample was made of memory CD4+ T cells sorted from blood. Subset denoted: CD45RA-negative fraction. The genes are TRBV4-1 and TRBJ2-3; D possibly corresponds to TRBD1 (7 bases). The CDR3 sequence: CASSQDRWGRGEDTQYF. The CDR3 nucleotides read TGCGCCAGCAGCCAAGACCGGTGGGGCAGGGGGGAGGATACGCAGTATTTT.